The next 11 T cell receptor beta chains were all read from a single sample in a study of T cell repertoires and HLA-DP antigens. The antigens for these receptors are not known. Produced via immunoSEQ multiplex PCR; TCRdb's table is partial and in-frame only. The sample records 75,000 to 90,000 clones, 86% being singletons. Sequenced input: CD4+ T cells from PBMCs. These receptors were obtained from a man aged 45-60 years in good health and CMV-seronegative.

This clone came up many times. This chain uses TRBV11-2 with TRBJ2-7, with 7 bases aligning to TRBD2. The V gene's germline CDR1 is SGHAT and CDR2 FQNNGV. With V trimmed by 5 bases and J by 4 bases, 8 bases remained unmatched. This CDR3 contains 14 residues. The CDR3 DNA is TGTGCCAGCAGCCGGCAGCGGGGCGCATACGAGCAGTACTTC. It codes for CASSRQRGAYEQYF.

The CDR3 nucleotides are TGTGCCAGCAGCTTGTCAGGGAGCACAGATACGCAGTATTTT. Its protein is CASSLSGSTDTQYF. This chain joins TRBV5-4 and TRBJ2-3; a weak D match, TRBD1 (5 bases). CDR3 length: 14 amino acids. The germline V gene encodes CDR1 SGHNT and CDR2 YYREEE (reference sequence). V was shortened by 1 base and J by 0 bases, with 6 bases between the two germline ends.

The rearrangement uses TRBV6-4 and TRBJ2-1, with 7 bases identical to TRBD1. The trim removed 4 bases at V and 5 bases at J, leaving 5 bases unmatched. Germline values: CDR1 MRHNA, CDR2 SNTAGT. The CDR3 totals 14 residues. The CDR3 DNA reads TGTGCCAGCAGTGTGGGGACAGCTAACAATGAGCAGTTCTTC. Translating it yields CASSVGTANNEQFF.

The chain couples TRBV4-1 to TRBJ2-6; no firm D call. The CDR3 consists of 14 residues. The germline V gene has CDR1 MGHRA and CDR2 YSYEKL. V lost 3 bases to trimming and J lost 4 bases, with 7 bases between them. In DNA form, the CDR3 reads TGCGCCAGCAGCCATCCCTGGGGGGCCAACGTCCTGACTTTC. It codes for CASSHPWGANVLTF.

The rearrangement joins TRBV20-1 to TRBJ2-1; no reliable D call. Germline-derived CDR1 and CDR2 are DFQATT and SNEGSKA (reference sequence). The CDR3 runs to 10 residues. Trimming left V 3 bases short and J 13 bases short, with 10 bases between. The CDR3 coding sequence is TGCAGTGCTAGGTTATTTGCACAGTTCTTC. It specifies CSARLFAQFF.

The chain is built from TRBV9 and TRBJ2-2; D possibly corresponds to TRBD1 (5 bases). This CDR3 is built from 15 residues. Trimming stripped 8 bases from V and 5 bases from J, with 19 bases between. Germline V gives CDR1 SGDLS, CDR2 YYNGEE. The CDR3: CASSPSRVGTGELFF. CDR3 in DNA: TGTGCCAGTTCGCCATCCAGGGTTGGGACCGGGGAGCTGTTTTTT.

Of note for this clone: Lacking the conserved final phenylalanine or tryptophan, this CDR3 likely reflects a read error. The V and J genes are TRBV6-5 and TRBJ1-2, with 7 nucleotides matching TRBD1. The CDR3 is made up of 14 amino acids. J gave up 4 bases and V 4 bases, and 6 bases lay outside the gene matches. Germline loops: CDR1 MNHEY, CDR2 SVGAGI. In nucleotides, the CDR3 is TGTGCCAGCAGTTTCAACAGGGGTTCCTATGGCTACACCCTC. Translation: CASSFNRGSYGYTL.

V usage is TRBV15 and J usage is TRBJ2-3, with 12 nucleotides matching TRBD1. The CDR3 is made up of 19 amino acids. J gave up 0 bases and V 0 bases, and 7 bases lay outside the gene matches. Germline-derived CDR1 and CDR2 are LNHNV and YYDKDF (reference sequence). The CDR3 DNA follows: TGTGCCACCAGCAGAGATCTCCCGGGACAGGGGGCTAGCACAGATACGCAGTATTTT. Protein sequence: CATSRDLPGQGASTDTQYF.

This sequence joins TRBV19 and TRBJ1-6; D gene ambiguous. Germline CDR1 reads LNHDA; CDR2 reads SQIVND (reference sequence). The CDR3 contains 14 residues. Trimming cost V 4 bases and J 8 bases, with 12 bases left between them. CDR3 DNA: TGTGCCAGTAGTACAGAACAGAGATATTCACCCCTCCACTTT. Translating gives CASSTEQRYSPLHF.

V is TRBV7-8 and J is TRBJ2-1, with D possibly TRBD2 on 5 matching bases. Germline V CDR1 and CDR2: SGHVS, FQNEAQ. V lost 5 bases and J 5 bases, leaving 19 bases between the germline ends. The CDR3 extends over 16 amino acids. The CDR3 coding sequence is TGTGCCAGCAGCCTGAGAGGGCCCGCTAAGGACAATGAGCAGTTCTTC. Protein product: CASSLRGPAKDNEQFF. Together with reference TRBV7-8 and TRBJ2-1, the CDR3 gives the full variable domain: GAGVSQSPRYKVAKRGQDVALRCDPISGHVSLFWYQQALGQGPEFLTYFQNEAQLDKSGLPSDRFFAERPEGSVSTLKIQRTQQEDSAVYLCASSLRGPAKDNEQFFGPGTRLTVL.

The V and J genes are TRBV7-9 and TRBJ2-7; no clear D. Trimming left V 5 bases short and J 1 base short, with 3 bases between. Germline V gene sequence: CDR1 SEHNR, CDR2 FQNEAQ (reference sequence). The CDR3 consists of 11 residues. The DNA for the CDR3 is TGTGCCAGCAGCGGTTCCTACGAGCAGTACTTC. The encoded protein is CASSGSYEQYF. Based on the CDR3 plus reference TRBV7-9 and TRBJ2-7, the full variable domain is DTGVSQNPRHKITKRGQNVTFRCDPISEHNRLYWYRQTLGQGPEFLTYFQNEAQLEKSRLLSDRFSAERPKGSFSTLEIQRTEQGDSAMYLCASSGSYEQYFGPGTRLTVT.